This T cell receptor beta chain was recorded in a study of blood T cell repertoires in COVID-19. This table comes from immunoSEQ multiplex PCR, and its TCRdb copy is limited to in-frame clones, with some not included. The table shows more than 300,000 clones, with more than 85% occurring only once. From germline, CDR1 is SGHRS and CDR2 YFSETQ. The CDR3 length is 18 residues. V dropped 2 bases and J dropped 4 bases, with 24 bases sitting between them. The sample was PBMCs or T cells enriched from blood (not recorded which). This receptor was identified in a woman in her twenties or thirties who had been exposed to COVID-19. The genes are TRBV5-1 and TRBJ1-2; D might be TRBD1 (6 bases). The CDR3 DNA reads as TGCGCCAGCAGCTTAGATCCCCAGTACAGGGTTTACTCCTATGGCTACACCTTC. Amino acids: CASSLDPQYRVYSYGYTF.